This T cell receptor beta chain appears in the sequencing data of a study of shared clonotypes between healthy human individuals. Findings and limits, study-wide: Some naive CD4 clonotypes, roughly 4.5%, turned up in common across four donors.

Repertoires were generated with immunoSEQ multiplex PCR, while TCRdb's copy carries only in-frame clones and drops some. The data hold roughly 2,300,000 clones, with around 92% observed a single time. Negatively enriched CD4+ T cells were divided by CD45RA into naive and memory. The CDR3 is made up of 16 amino acids. The germline V gene encodes CDR1 SEHNR and CDR2 FQNEAQ (reference sequence). V was clipped by 5 bases and J by 4 bases, with 19 bases between them. Comment on this clone: Its antigen is undetermined.

The receptor was isolated from a man between 18 and 29 years old in good health. Some clones in this sample may be carry-over from other donors' samples. Source material: naive CD4+ T cells from PBMCs. Subset specified: CD45RA+ positively selected. This chain connects TRBV7-9 to TRBJ2-3; D perhaps matches TRBD1 (6 bases). CDR3 loop: CASSLEQGFQADTQYF. The CDR3 nucleotides are TGTGCCAGCAGCCTCGAACAGGGATTTCAGGCAGATACGCAGTATTTT.